Listed here are 32 T cell receptor beta chains from one sample, sequenced in a study of OX40 agonist ivuxolimab in advanced cancers. Only in-frame clones appear in the TCRdb table, and some are missing; sequencing was by immunoSEQ multiplex PCR. The sample holds some 58,000 clones; roughly nine tenths are singletons and the top ten take around 2%. This specimen consisted of CD4+ or CD8+ T cells sorted from blood, obtained in a trial of the OX40 agonist ivuxolimab. Receptors were obtained from an adult with an advanced solid tumor such as melanoma, head and neck, liver or kidney cancer.

The chain recombines TRBV10-3 with TRBJ2-5; the D gene is possibly TRBD2 (5 bases). The CDR3 runs 14 residues. Trimming left V 3 bases short and J 0 bases short, with 8 bases between. The germline V gene has CDR1 ENHRY and CDR2 SYGVKD. The CDR3 nucleotides are TGTGCCATCAGTGAAACGGGAAACCAAGAGACCCAGTACTTC. Its translation: CAISETGNQETQYF.

The rearrangement uses TRBV9 and TRBJ2-3; maybe TRBD1 (6 bases). The CDR3 totals 15 residues. Germline lookup yields CDR1 SGDLS and CDR2 YYNGEE. Trimming left V 3 bases short and J 4 bases short, with 15 bases between. The CDR3 here is CASSANTRGPDTQYF. The CDR3 nucleotides read TGTGCCAGCAGCGCAAATACCAGGGGTCCAGATACGCAGTATTTT.

The chain joins TRBV5-4 to TRBJ2-6; D gene uncertain. Trimming left V 2 bases short and J 4 bases short, with 4 bases between. The germline gives CDR1 SGHNT, CDR2 YYREEE (reference sequence). The CDR3 runs 13 residues. CDR3 amino acids: CASSFSGANVLTF. In DNA form, the CDR3 reads TGTGCCAGCAGCTTTTCCGGGGCCAACGTCCTGACTTTC.

The V gene is TRBV2, the J gene TRBJ1-1; 9 bases align to TRBD1. Germline CDR1 is SNHLY and CDR2 is FYNNEI. CDR3 length: 15 amino acids. After removal of 6 bases from V and 2 bases from J, the junction contained 7 bases not matched to a gene. CDR3 DNA sequence: TGTGCCAGCAGAACCCGGACAGGGGATAACACTGAAGCTTTCTTT. It specifies CASRTRTGDNTEAFF.

The rearrangement joins TRBV7-2 to TRBJ2-1; D is perhaps TRBD2 (6 bases). Between the trimmed V and J ends, which lost 1 base and 1 base, there was a span of 11 bases. Looked up from germline, CDR1 is SGHTA and CDR2 is FQGNSA. The CDR3 runs 16 residues. DNA of the CDR3: TGTGCCAGCAGCTTAGAAGGTAGCGGTTCCTACAATGAGCAGTTCTTC. Translated: CASSLEGSGSYNEQFF.

DNA of the CDR3: TGTGCCAGCGAGGACCCGAACAACAATGAGCAGTTCTTC. This translates into CASEDPNNNEQFF. V usage is TRBV7-9 and J usage is TRBJ2-1; D is ambiguous. The V end lost 8 bases, the J end lost 5 bases, and 13 bases lay between the germline ends. Germline CDR1 reads SEHNR; CDR2 reads FQNEAQ (reference sequence). This CDR3 comprises 13 residues.

V and J are TRBV6-5 and TRBJ1-1; a possible D gene is TRBD1 (5 bases). Germline values: CDR1 MNHEY, CDR2 SVGAGI. The CDR3 spans 13 residues. Trimming stripped 2 bases from V and 1 base from J, with 5 bases between. As DNA, the CDR3 is TGTGCCAGCAGTTACACAGGGAACACTGAAGCTTTCTTT. It translates to CASSYTGNTEAFF.

The rearrangement links TRBV30 to TRBJ2-5; D is unclear. Germline V gene data show CDR1 as GTSNPN and CDR2 as SVGIG (reference sequence). The CDR3 runs to 13 residues. The V end was cut by 2 bases, the J end by 0 bases, with 7 bases between. In DNA, the CDR3 is TGTGCCTGGAGTCTGGGATACCAAGAGACCCAGTACTTC. This codes for CAWSLGYQETQYF.

The chain is built from TRBV28 and TRBJ1-5; 7 bases align to TRBD1. Germline V gene lookup returns CDR1 MDHEN and CDR2 SYDVKM. V dropped 1 base and J dropped 5; count of bases not matched to a gene: 8. This CDR3 spans 16 amino acids. The CDR3 is CASSLYSDRSYQPQHF. CDR3 bases: TGTGCCAGCAGTTTATATTCGGACAGGAGTTATCAGCCCCAGCATTTT.

The chain has TRBV6-5 and TRBJ1-1, with no clear D. V gave up 7 bases and J gave up 7 bases, with 16 bases separating them. This CDR3 has 13 residues. Germline CDR1 is MNHEY and CDR2 is SVGAGI. DNA of the CDR3: TGTGCCAGCATTACCGGGTCTACATTTGAAGCTTTCTTT. Its translation: CASITGSTFEAFF.

This clone has only one observation. The chain recombines TRBV11-1 with TRBJ1-1; D not resolved. Trimming shortened V by 5 bases and J by 10 bases, and 14 bases separated the two germline ends. The germline V gene has CDR1 SGHAT and CDR2 FQDESV (reference sequence). The CDR3 totals 12 residues. This CDR3 is CASSPSTLSAFF. The CDR3 DNA reads TGTGCCAGCAGCCCATCGACCCTATCAGCTTTCTTT.

The CDR3 DNA sequence: TGTGCTAGTGGTCCCCATACCTTTCAGGGAATCTCTGGAAACACCATATATTTT. Translating gives CASGPHTFQGISGNTIYF. The chain links TRBV12-5 to TRBJ1-3; D is perhaps TRBD1 (5 bases). This CDR3 has 18 residues. CDR1 LGHNT and CDR2 FRNRAP come from the germline V gene. V was cut by 5 bases and J by 0 bases, with 20 bases left in between.

V usage is TRBV11-2 and J usage is TRBJ2-7; the match to TRBD2 covers 11 bases. CDR3 length: 16 residues. V gave up 4 bases and J gave up 4 bases; unmatched junction bases: 9. The germline CDR1 and CDR2 sequences are SGHAT and FQNNGV. The CDR3: CASSSPRLAGIYEQYF. CDR3 bases: TGTGCCAGCAGCTCCCCCCGACTAGCGGGAATATACGAGCAGTACTTC.

This sequence joins TRBV5-1 and TRBJ1-1; D ambiguous. CDR1 SGHRS and CDR2 YFSETQ come from the germline V gene. V dropped 5 bases and J dropped 2 bases, with 13 bases sitting between them. The CDR3 has 14 residues. CDR3 nucleotides: TGCGCCAGCAGTTTTGATACACGTAACACTGAAGCTTTCTTT. Protein product: CASSFDTRNTEAFF.

The chain joins TRBV19 to TRBJ1-2; 9 bases map to TRBD1. Germline CDR1 and CDR2: LNHDA and SQIVND (reference sequence). Trimming cost V 4 bases and J 4 bases; bases outside gene matches: 10. This CDR3 comprises 16 residues. This chain's CDR3 is CASSTLRQGELYGYTF. The CDR3 DNA follows: TGTGCCAGTAGTACCCTCCGACAGGGGGAACTCTATGGCTACACCTTC.

This clone was detected once. The chain links TRBV5-6 to TRBJ2-7; a possible D gene is TRBD2 (5 bases). Looked up from germline, CDR1 is SGHDT and CDR2 is YYEEEE. V lost 1 base, J lost 2 bases, and 7 bases lay in between. The length of the CDR3 is 13 residues. The CDR3 region has the DNA TGTGCCAGCAGCTTGACCGGGACCTACGAGCAGTACTTC. Translating it yields CASSLTGTYEQYF.

The chain uses TRBV9 and TRBJ2-3, with D uncertain. Trimming shortened V by 4 bases and J by 2 bases, and 17 bases separated the two germline ends. This CDR3 spans 16 amino acids. The germline CDR1 and CDR2 sequences are SGDLS and YYNGEE. DNA for the CDR3: TGTGCCAGCAGCCGAGAGAGTGTCACAGTCACAGATACGCAGTATTTT. Encoded protein: CASSRESVTVTDTQYF.

The V gene is TRBV9, the J gene TRBJ1-2; D gene uncertain. Trimming shortened V by 2 bases and J by 2 bases, and 7 bases separated the two germline ends. CDR1 is SGDLS and CDR2 is YYNGEE in the germline V gene. This CDR3 comprises 13 residues. CDR3 loop: CASSVGPNYGYTF. CDR3 nucleotide sequence: TGTGCCAGCAGCGTTGGGCCGAACTATGGCTACACCTTC.

The chain uses TRBV12-5 and TRBJ1-6; a weak D match, TRBD1 (6 bases). CDR3 length: 14 residues. Germline CDR1 LGHNT, CDR2 FRNRAP. Between the trimmed V and J ends, which lost 7 bases and 10 bases, there was a span of 17 bases. In nucleotides, the CDR3 is TGTGCTAGTGCCACCCGGCAGGGGCGATCACCCCTCCACTTT. Translation: CASATRQGRSPLHF. The full variable domain, in which reference TRBV12-5 and TRBJ1-6 provide the parts outside the CDR3, is DARVTQTPRHKVTEMGQEVTMRCQPILGHNTVFWYRQTMMQGLELLAYFRNRAPLDDSGMPKDRFSAEMPDATLATLKIQPSEPRDSAVYFCASATRQGRSPLHFGNGTRLTVT.

V and J are TRBV15 and TRBJ2-7; D is unresolved. Trimming took 2 bases from V and 3 from J, leaving 23 bases between them. In germline, CDR1 is LNHNV, CDR2 YYDKDF (reference sequence). There are 18 residues in the CDR3. CDR3 sequence: CATSRSAFRPNTYYEQYF. The CDR3, as DNA: TGTGCCACCAGCAGAAGTGCGTTTCGCCCGAACACGTACTACGAGCAGTACTTC.

This rearrangement joins TRBV30 to TRBJ2-7, with 8 positions matching TRBD2. J lost 1 base, V lost 2 bases, and 10 bases had no gene match. Germline V gene sequence: CDR1 GTSNPN, CDR2 SVGIG (reference sequence). The CDR3 runs 16 residues. CDR3: CAWSPRSGGKSYEQYF. Written as DNA, the CDR3 is TGTGCCTGGAGTCCAAGGTCGGGGGGGAAGTCCTACGAGCAGTACTTC.

The CDR3 DNA is TGTGCCAGCCGCCGATACAGGGAATACTACGAGCAGTACTTC. This gives the protein CASRRYREYYEQYF. This chain connects TRBV28 to TRBJ2-7, with D possibly TRBD1 on 6 matching bases. CDR3 length: 14 amino acids. CDR1 is MDHEN, CDR2 SYDVKM, per germline. V gave up 8 bases and J gave up 3 bases, with 17 bases separating them.

The chain couples TRBV29-1 to TRBJ1-1, with D tentatively TRBD1 (5 bases). Germline V gene data show CDR1 as SQVTM and CDR2 as ANQGSEA. The CDR3 runs 13 residues. V gave up 4 bases and J gave up 1 base, with 10 bases separating them. The CDR3: CSVVGHQNTEAFF. CDR3 sequence (DNA): TGCAGCGTTGTTGGACATCAGAACACTGAAGCTTTCTTT.

The chain carries TRBV6-5 and TRBJ1-6, with D unclear. Between the trimmed V and J ends, which lost 8 bases and 9 bases, there was a span of 8 bases. Germline assignment: CDR1 MNHEY and CDR2 SVGAGI. The CDR3 is 11 amino acids. The CDR3 here is CASGEGSPLHF. In nucleotides, the CDR3 is TGTGCCAGCGGGGAGGGTTCACCCCTCCACTTT.

The V and J genes are TRBV28 and TRBJ1-5; D unclear. Trimming removed 3 bases from V and 3 bases from J, with 3 bases in between. Germline lookup yields CDR1 MDHEN and CDR2 SYDVKM. This CDR3 comprises 12 residues. CDR3 loop: CASSFDNQPQHF. Here the CDR3 DNA reads TGTGCCAGCAGTTTCGACAATCAGCCCCAGCATTTT.

The J gene is TRBJ1-1, the V gene TRBV6-6; D gene ambiguous. V was shortened by 8 bases and J by 1 base, with 11 bases between the two germline ends. The CDR3 sequence is 13 residues long. Germline-derived CDR1 and CDR2 are MNHNY and SVGAGI (reference sequence). The CDR3, as DNA: TGTGCCAGCTCCTTTGACCAGAACACTGAAGCTTTCTTT. Amino acid sequence: CASSFDQNTEAFF.

The CDR3 coding sequence is TGTGCCGGGGCCTCGGCCTACAATGAGCAGTTCTTC. Its translation is CAGASAYNEQFF. The rearrangement uses TRBV30 and TRBJ2-1; maybe TRBD1 (5 bases). Looked up from germline, CDR1 is GTSNPN and CDR2 is SVGIG (reference sequence). With 8 bases removed from V and 2 bases from J, the gap between germline ends came to 10 bases. This CDR3 comprises 12 residues.

The rearrangement links TRBV6-6 to TRBJ2-3; possibly TRBD2 for D (6 bases). The V end was cut by 0 bases, the J end by 5 bases, with 6 bases between. Germline V gives CDR1 MNHNY, CDR2 SVGAGI (reference sequence). The CDR3 is 13 amino acids. The CDR3 here is CASSYSGGDTQYF. The CDR3 DNA reads TGTGCCAGCAGTTACTCGGGGGGAGATACGCAGTATTTT.

J is TRBJ1-1 and V is TRBV7-2, with D possibly matching TRBD1 (5 bases). This CDR3 is built from 15 residues. Trimming pared 1 base from V and 4 bases from J, leaving 13 bases between. The germline V gene has CDR1 SGHTA and CDR2 FQGNSA. The CDR3: CASSLVGGRGTEAFF. Here the CDR3 DNA reads TGTGCCAGCAGCTTAGTGGGAGGGAGGGGCACTGAAGCTTTCTTT.

The chain carries TRBV7-8 and TRBJ1-5; D remains unclear. The germline CDR1 and CDR2 sequences are SGHVS and FQNEAQ. The ends were cut back, 2 bases at V and 0 bases at J, with 11 bases in the middle. The CDR3 has 16 amino acids. CDR3 loop: CASSLSAGASNQPQHF. The CDR3 DNA reads TGTGCCAGCAGCTTATCGGCAGGCGCTAGCAATCAGCCCCAGCATTTT. Based on the CDR3 plus reference TRBV7-8 and TRBJ1-5, the full variable domain is GAGVSQSPRYKVAKRGQDVALRCDPISGHVSLFWYQQALGQGPEFLTYFQNEAQLDKSGLPSDRFFAERPEGSVSTLKIQRTQQEDSAVYLCASSLSAGASNQPQHFGDGTRLSIL.

The chain recombines TRBV19 with TRBJ2-7; tentatively, D is TRBD1 (6 bases). The CDR3 has 16 amino acids. V was pared by 0 bases and J by 2 bases, with 14 bases between. The germline V gene encodes CDR1 LNHDA and CDR2 SQIVND (reference sequence). The CDR3 DNA sequence: TGTGCCAGTAGTATAGATAGTCGCAGGGGCACCTACGAGCAGTACTTC. Translated, it gives CASSIDSRRGTYEQYF.

The rearrangement uses TRBV18 and TRBJ1-6; 8 bases are a match to TRBD1. The CDR3 loop spans 15 amino acids. Germline V gene sequence: CDR1 KGHSH, CDR2 LQKENI. The junction had 5 bases not matched to a gene; V was cut back by 3 bases and J by 7 bases. The CDR3 region is CASSPLGQENSPLHF. In DNA, the CDR3 is TGTGCCAGCTCACCCTTGGGACAGGAAAATTCACCCCTCCACTTT.